Presented here are 12 T cell receptor beta chains from one specimen sequenced in a study of lymphopenia after photon versus proton radiotherapy. Generated by immunoSEQ multiplex PCR, the TCRdb table keeps only in-frame clones and is missing some. The sample yields tens of thousands of clones, 86% seen once. The sequencing used peripheral blood, collected from a patient treated with proton-based radiotherapy. These receptor sequences come from a woman in her sixties or seventies with pancreatic cancer. Some clones in this sample may be carry-over from other donors' samples.

This chain connects TRBV28 to TRBJ2-2; D perhaps matches TRBD2 (6 bases). V lost 6 bases, J lost 5 bases, and 19 bases lay in between. CDR3 length: 16 residues. The germline V gene encodes CDR1 MDHEN and CDR2 SYDVKM. The CDR3 bases are TGTGCCAGCAGGACCATATCCGGGAGACGGACCGGGGAGCTGTTTTTT. Its translation: CASRTISGRRTGELFF.

The chain is built from TRBV27 and TRBJ2-2; 14 bases are a match to TRBD2. Germline V gene data show CDR1 as MNHEY and CDR2 as SMNVEV (reference sequence). With V trimmed by 7 bases and J by 5 bases, 3 bases remained unmatched. There are 15 residues in the CDR3. The CDR3 here is CASKGLAGVTGELFF. In nucleotides, the CDR3 is TGTGCCAGCAAGGGACTAGCGGGAGTAACCGGGGAGCTGTTTTTT.

The J gene is TRBJ2-7, the V gene TRBV11-2; 8 nucleotides agree with TRBD1. CDR1 SGHAT and CDR2 FQNNGV come from the germline V gene. The CDR3 covers 13 residues. The trim removed 4 bases at V and 3 bases at J, leaving 2 bases unmatched. The CDR3 spells CASSYTGGYEQYF. The DNA of the CDR3 is TGTGCCAGCAGCTATACAGGGGGCTACGAGCAGTACTTC.

The chain employs TRBV19 and TRBJ1-5; D gene ambiguous. The CDR3 covers 16 residues. Trimming removed 3 bases from V and 2 bases from J, with 14 bases in between. CDR1 is LNHDA and CDR2 is SQIVND in the germline V gene (reference sequence). The DNA for the CDR3 is TGTGCCAGTAGTATCGCAGGTGCGATAGGCAATCAGCCCCAGCATTTT. Translated, it gives CASSIAGAIGNQPQHF. The whole variable domain, filled in from reference TRBV19 and TRBJ1-5, reads DGGITQSPKYLFRKEGQNVTLSCEQNLNHDAMYWYRQDPGQGLRLIYYSQIVNDFQKGDIAEGYSVSREKKESFPLTVTSAQKNPTAFYLCASSIAGAIGNQPQHFGDGTRLSIL.

This clone was recorded once. The chain has TRBV30 and TRBJ2-1, with TRBD2 matching 11 bases. Germline V gene sequence: CDR1 GTSNPN, CDR2 SVGIG (reference sequence). V dropped 7 bases and J dropped 3; count of bases not matched to a gene: 5. The CDR3 extends over 14 amino acids. CDR3 nucleotide sequence: TGTGCCTTCAGGGGGACTAGCGGCTACAATGAGCAGTTCTTC. Its protein product is CAFRGTSGYNEQFF. Full variable domain (rest looked up from reference TRBV30 and TRBJ2-1): SQTIHQWPATLVQPVGSPLSLECTVEGTSNPNLYWYRQAAGRGLQLLFYSVGIGQISSEVPQNLSASRPQDRQFILSSKKLLLSDSGFYLCAFRGTSGYNEQFFGPGTRLTVL.

This sequence joins TRBV5-8 and TRBJ2-5; perhaps D is TRBD1 or TRBD2 (6 bases each). Gene TRBJ2-7 matches the end of the DNA better, so the J call may be wrong. The CDR3 spans 18 residues. CDR1 SGHTS and CDR2 YDEGEE come from the germline V gene. CDR3: CASSFYGTNPPGAYEQYF. In DNA form, the CDR3 reads TGTGCCAGCAGCTTTTACGGGACAAATCCCCCGGGAGCCTACGAGCAGTACTTC.

This sequence joins TRBV11-2 and TRBJ2-5; 9 positions agree with TRBD2. V shed 5 bases, J shed 2 bases, and the junction held 9 bases outside the gene matches. This CDR3 is built from 16 residues. The germline CDR1 and CDR2 sequences are SGHAT and FQNNGV. CDR3 sequence reads: CASSENSGRTQETQYF. The CDR3 DNA reads TGTGCCAGCAGCGAGAATAGCGGGAGAACTCAAGAGACCCAGTACTTC.

This chain links TRBV5-5 with TRBJ2-5; the D is unclear. The CDR3 is 18 amino acids. V was pared by 0 bases and J by 0 bases, with 18 bases between. Germline CDR1 reads SGHKS; CDR2 reads YYEKEE (reference sequence). The CDR3 region is CASSLAGIRTSNQETQYF. CDR3 DNA: TGTGCCAGCAGCTTGGCGGGCATTAGAACATCCAACCAAGAGACCCAGTACTTC.

V is TRBV6-6 and J is TRBJ2-7; 7 nucleotides match TRBD2. The CDR3 sequence is 11 residues long. With 10 bases clipped from V and 4 bases from J, the junction kept 4 bases outside the gene matches. Germline CDR1 is MNHNY and CDR2 is SVGAGI (reference sequence). The CDR3 loop is CATNGGYEQYF. The CDR3 DNA reads as TGTGCCACCAACGGGGGGTACGAGCAGTACTTC.

The CDR3 nucleotides are TGTGCCAGCAGCCTTGGGGGCCTTCAACCTCCGAACACTGAAGCTTTCTTT. Translation gives CASSLGGLQPPNTEAFF. J is TRBJ1-1 and V is TRBV7-9; a weak D match, TRBD1 (6 bases). The V end lost 5 bases, the J end lost 1 base, and 20 bases lay between the germline ends. The CDR3 extends over 17 amino acids. The germline V gene encodes CDR1 SEHNR and CDR2 FQNEAQ (reference sequence).

This chain connects TRBV18 to TRBJ2-1, with D possibly matching TRBD2 (6 bases). CDR1 is KGHSH and CDR2 is LQKENI in the germline V gene. The ends were cut back, 0 bases at V and 0 bases at J, with 12 bases in the middle. The CDR3 consists of 17 residues. The CDR3 loop is CASSPPVVADSYNEQFF. CDR3 DNA sequence: TGTGCCAGCTCACCACCTGTGGTAGCGGACTCCTACAATGAGCAGTTCTTC.

This chain joins TRBV5-6 and TRBJ2-2; D is uncertain. Trimming stripped 4 bases from V and 5 bases from J, with 6 bases between. The V gene's germline CDR1 is SGHDT and CDR2 YYEEEE. This CDR3 region has 12 residues. This chain's CDR3 is CASSMVTGELFF. CDR3 coding DNA: TGTGCCAGCAGCATGGTAACCGGGGAGCTGTTTTTT.